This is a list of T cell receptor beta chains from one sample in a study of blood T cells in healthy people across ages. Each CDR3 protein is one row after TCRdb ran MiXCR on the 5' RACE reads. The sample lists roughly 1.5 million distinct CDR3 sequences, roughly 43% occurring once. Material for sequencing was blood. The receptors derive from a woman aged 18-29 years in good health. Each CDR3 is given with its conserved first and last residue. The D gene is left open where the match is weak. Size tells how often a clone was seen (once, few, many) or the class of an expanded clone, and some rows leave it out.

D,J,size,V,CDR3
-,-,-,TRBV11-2,CASSRWSGETQYF
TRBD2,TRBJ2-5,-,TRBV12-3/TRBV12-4,CASSLLAGSSRETRYF
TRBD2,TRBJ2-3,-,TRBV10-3,CAISEGGVSTDTQYF
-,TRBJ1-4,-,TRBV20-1,CSARLRGYVNEKLFF
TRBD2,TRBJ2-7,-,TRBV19,CASSIVGAGGSYEQYF
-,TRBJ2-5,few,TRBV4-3,CASSQAHHQETQYF
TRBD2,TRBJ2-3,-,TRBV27,CASMWLAGADTQYF
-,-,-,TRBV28,CASSLYPGDYNEQYF
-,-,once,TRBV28,CASSFPGLPYEQYF
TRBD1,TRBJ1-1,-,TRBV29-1,CSAWTGLEAFF
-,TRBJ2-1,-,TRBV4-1,CASSQVLLGTYNEQFF
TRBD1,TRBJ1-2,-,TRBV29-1,CSVHDRDNYGHTF
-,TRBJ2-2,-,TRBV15,CTTSRDRGVNGELFF
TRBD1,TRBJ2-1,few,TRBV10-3,CAISDQRDRGINEQFF
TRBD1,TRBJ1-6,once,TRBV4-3,CASSQATGESPLHF
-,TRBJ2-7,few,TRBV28,CASGSMGTGAGEQYF
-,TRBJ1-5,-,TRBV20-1,CSARDPGSQPQHF
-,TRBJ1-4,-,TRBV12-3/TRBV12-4,CASGKGTLNEKLFF